The rows below give T cell receptor beta chains drawn from one sample of a study of T cells in Graves' hyperthyroidism and ophthalmopathy. One entry per CDR3 protein results from TCRdb running MiXCR on the multiplex PCR reads. The table shows over 250,000 distinct CDR3 sequences, with about 25% occurring only once. Sequencing was carried out using blood. These receptors were obtained from a man aged 35 to 55 with Graves' hyperthyroidism that later progressed to Graves' ophthalmopathy. Each CDR3 is given with its conserved first and last residue. A D gene is named only where the DNA matches it firmly. The listing skips clone size in some rows; elsewhere it reads once, few, many or a size class.

V,D,J,size,DNA,CDR3
TRBV6-2/TRBV6-3,.,TRBJ2-5,many,TGTGCCAGCAGTTATGGGGTCCTCGGGGAGACCCAGTACTTC,CASSYGVLGETQYF
TRBV2,.,TRBJ1-1,many,TGTGCCAGCAGTCCCAGCCTTACCACTGAAGCTTTCTTT,CASSPSLTTEAFF
TRBV18,.,TRBJ1-3,.,TGTGCCAGCTCACCAGGGACGGCCTCTGGAAACACCATATATTTT,CASSPGTASGNTIYF
TRBV6-1,.,TRBJ1-2,.,TGTGCCACCACGTGGAACTATGGCTACACCTTC,CATTWNYGYTF
TRBV12-3/TRBV12-4,TRBD1,TRBJ2-5,many,TGTGCCAGCAGTCTCCGACAGGGGTACCAAGAGACCCAGTACTTC,CASSLRQGYQETQYF
TRBV6-1,TRBD1,TRBJ1-2,.,TGTGCCAGCGACCCGGGACAGGGAACCTATGGCTACACCTTC,CASDPGQGTYGYTF
TRBV6-1,TRBD1,TRBJ1-6,many,TGTGCCAGCGGTGAAGGGGGCGCGTTAACCCTCCACTTT,CASGEGGALTLHF
TRBV6-5,.,TRBJ2-7,many,TGTGCCAGCAGTTCTACTGCCGCGACTTTAACCTACGAGCAGTACTTC,CASSSTAATLTYEQYF
TRBV12-5,.,TRBJ2-7,many,TGTGCTAGTGGTTTGGTCACCGGCTACGAGCAGTACTTC,CASGLVTGYEQYF
TRBV15,.,TRBJ2-2,many,TGTGCCACCAGCAGAGGTACAAACACTGCCGGGGAGCTGTTTTTT,CATSRGTNTAGELFF
TRBV11-3,.,TRBJ2-5,many,TGTGCCAGCAGCGCCGCGGGACTTAATGGGGAGACCCAGTACTTC,CASSAAGLNGETQYF
TRBV2,.,TRBJ1-1,many,TGTGCCAGCAAGGGGCAGGGATGGACTGAAGCTTTCTTT,CASKGQGWTEAFF
TRBV20-1,TRBD1,TRBJ2-7,once,TGCAGTGCTAGAGATTTCGGACAGGCCTACTCCTACGAGCAGTACTTC,CSARDFGQAYSYEQYF
TRBV28,TRBD1,TRBJ1-2,many,TGTGCCAGCAGTTTATCCTTACAGGGGTATGGCTACACCTTC,CASSLSLQGYGYTF
TRBV2,.,TRBJ1-2,many,TGTGCCAGCAGTGAGGAGGGGGTCTCCTATGGCTACACCTTC,CASSEEGVSYGYTF
TRBV28,.,TRBJ2-7,many,TGTGCCAGCAGTCCCCCCCGGCAGGCCCGCTCCTACGAGCAGTACTTC,CASSPPRQARSYEQYF
TRBV6-5,.,TRBJ2-3,many,TGTGCCAGCAGTTACTCCCGGGTCTCTCCGGCAGATACGCAGTATTTT,CASSYSRVSPADTQYF
TRBV19,.,TRBJ1-2,.,TGTGCCAGCCGTTCATTACCGGACTATGGCTACACCTTC,CASRSLPDYGYTF
TRBV3-1,.,TRBJ2-5,few,TGTGCCAGCAGCCAAGAACTCCCCGGAGGGGGCCGAGAGACCCAGTACTTC,CASSQELPGGGRETQYF
TRBV24-1,TRBD2,TRBJ2-5,.,TGTGCCACCAGTGACGCCGGGACTAGCGCAGACCAAGAGACCCAGTACTTC,CATSDAGTSADQETQYF
TRBV7-7,.,TRBJ2-2,few,TGTGCTAGCAGCTCCCCGGGGGCGCCCGGGGAGCTGTTTTTT,CASSSPGAPGELFF
TRBV24-1,TRBD1,TRBJ2-7,many,TGTGCCACGCAATCGGGACAGGGCTACGAGCAGTACTTC,CATQSGQGYEQYF